These 9 T cell receptor beta chains were sequenced from one sample in a study of OX40 agonist ivuxolimab in advanced cancers. TCRdb's table, derived via immunoSEQ multiplex PCR, lists solely in-frame clones and lacks some. The sample lists roughly 71,000 clones, 84% occurring once. The input for sequencing was CD4+ or CD8+ T cells sorted from blood, taken in a trial of the OX40 agonist ivuxolimab. These receptors came from an adult with an advanced solid tumor such as melanoma, head and neck, liver or kidney cancer.

This chain joins TRBV18 and TRBJ2-5, with TRBD1 matching 10 bases. The germline gives CDR1 KGHSH, CDR2 LQKENI. V was pared by 5 bases and J by 5 bases, with 2 bases of the junction left unmatched. The length of the CDR3 is 13 residues. The CDR3 DNA sequence: TGTGCCAGCTCAGGGGACAGGGGCGAGACCCAGTACTTC. Protein sequence: CASSGDRGETQYF.

The chain carries TRBV30 and TRBJ1-1; D is unresolved. Germline CDR1 and CDR2: GTSNPN and SVGIG (reference sequence). This CDR3 spans 12 amino acids. V lost 2 bases, J lost 3 bases, and 7 bases lay in between. CDR3 loop: CAWSKRYTEAFF. The CDR3 bases are TGTGCCTGGAGTAAAAGATACACTGAAGCTTTCTTT.

The CDR3 coding sequence is TGTGCCAGCAGCCAAAATGGGGGGTACCAGCCCCAGCATTTT. It codes for CASSQNGGYQPQHF. The V and J genes are TRBV11-3 and TRBJ1-5, with TRBD1 as a possible D gene (5 bases). Germline loops: CDR1 SGHNT, CDR2 YENEEA. V gave up 5 bases and J gave up 7 bases, with 15 bases separating them. The CDR3 spans 14 residues.

V is TRBV19 and J is TRBJ2-7; 9 nucleotides agree with TRBD2. This CDR3 is built from 15 residues. Per the germline V gene, CDR1 is LNHDA and CDR2 is SQIVND (reference sequence). V lost 3 bases to trimming and J lost 3 bases; unmatched junction nucleotides: 6. CDR3 sequence (DNA): TGTGCCAGTAGTATGAGCCTAGCGGGGAACTACGAGCAGTACTTC. Translation gives CASSMSLAGNYEQYF.

The V and J genes are TRBV10-1 and TRBJ1-6, with 7 bases aligning to TRBD1. Germline CDR1 is WNHNN and CDR2 is SYGVQD (reference sequence). V shed 1 base and J 5 bases; nucleotides not matched to a gene: 5. The CDR3 is 16 residues long. In DNA form, the CDR3 reads TGCGCCAGCAGTGAGTGCCACAGGGGCAATAATTCACCCCTCCACTTT. Translation: CASSECHRGNNSPLHF.

The rearrangement links TRBV30 to TRBJ1-2, with 8 bases lining up with TRBD1. Germline V gene lookup returns CDR1 GTSNPN and CDR2 SVGIG (reference sequence). With 4 bases clipped from V and 5 bases from J, the junction kept 9 bases outside the gene matches. This CDR3 region has 14 residues. The CDR3 DNA follows: TGTGCCTGGATGAGAGGACAGGGAGGGTATGGCTACACCTTC. Protein sequence: CAWMRGQGGYGYTF.

The rearrangement uses TRBV14 and TRBJ2-1; 7 bases are shared with TRBD2. CDR3 length equals 15 residues. Trimming cost V 1 base and J 1 base; bases outside gene matches: 1. In germline, CDR1 is SGHDN, CDR2 FVKESK. The chain's CDR3 is CASSQVGGSYNEQFF. The CDR3 bases are TGTGCCAGCAGCCAAGTGGGAGGGTCCTACAATGAGCAGTTCTTC.

The table lists this clone with a count of one. The chain employs TRBV9 and TRBJ1-2; 7 bases are a match to TRBD1. The germline CDR1 and CDR2 sequences are SGDLS and YYNGEE. This CDR3 is built from 14 residues. The J segment lost 5 bases and the V segment lost 4 bases, leaving 8 bases of the junction unmatched. For the CDR3, the DNA is TGTGCCAGCAGCCCCCGGACAGGACAATATGGCTACACCTTC. Protein product: CASSPRTGQYGYTF.

The gene calls are TRBV28 and TRBJ1-2, with unresolved D. Germline loops: CDR1 MDHEN, CDR2 SYDVKM. CDR3 size: 11 residues. V shed 4 bases and J shed 7 bases, with 7 bases lying between them. The CDR3 spells CASSSPVGYTF. The CDR3 nucleotides are TGTGCCAGCAGTTCCCCGGTTGGCTACACCTTC.